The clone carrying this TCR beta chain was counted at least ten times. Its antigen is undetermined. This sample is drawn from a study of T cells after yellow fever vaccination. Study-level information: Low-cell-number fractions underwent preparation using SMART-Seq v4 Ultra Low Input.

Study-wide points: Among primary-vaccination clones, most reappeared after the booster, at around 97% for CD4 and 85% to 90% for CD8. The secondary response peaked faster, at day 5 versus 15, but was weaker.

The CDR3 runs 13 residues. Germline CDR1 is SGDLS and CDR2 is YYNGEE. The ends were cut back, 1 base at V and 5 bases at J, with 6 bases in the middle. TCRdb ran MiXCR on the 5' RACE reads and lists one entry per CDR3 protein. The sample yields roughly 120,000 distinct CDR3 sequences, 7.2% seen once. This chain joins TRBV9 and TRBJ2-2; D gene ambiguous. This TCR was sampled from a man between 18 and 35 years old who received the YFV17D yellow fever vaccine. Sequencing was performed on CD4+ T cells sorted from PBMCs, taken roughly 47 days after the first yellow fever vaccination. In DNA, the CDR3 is TGTGCCAGCAGCGTATCATCGACCGGGGAGCTGTTTTTT. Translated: CASSVSSTGELFF.